The entry below describes one T cell receptor beta chain. The CDR3 covers 15 residues. Germline lookup yields CDR1 MNHNS and CDR2 SASEGT. V shed 2 bases and J shed 0 bases, with 10 bases lying between them. The data are from a study of cytomegalovirus exposure and HLA in healthy donors. The PCR ran on 60 Vbeta and 13 Jbeta primers. Produced via immunoSEQ multiplex PCR; TCRdb's table is partial and in-frame only. The data contain more than 110,000 clones, about 70% of them singletons. The material sequenced was PBMCs. This TCR was sampled from a man younger than 35 in good health and CMV-seronegative. The V and J genes are TRBV6-1 and TRBJ1-2, with a tentative D call TRBD1 (6 bases). The CDR3 region is CASSELGASNYGYTF. Written as DNA, the CDR3 is TGTGCCAGCAGTGAATTGGGGGCCTCTAACTATGGCTACACCTTC.